Listed here are 30 T cell receptor beta chains from one sample, sequenced in a study of cytomegalovirus exposure and HLA in healthy donors. 60 Vbeta and 13 Jbeta primers were used in PCR. This table comes from immunoSEQ multiplex PCR, and its TCRdb copy is limited to in-frame clones, with some not included. The table lists 150,000 to 200,000 clones, roughly 80% of them singletons. Material: PBMCs. The receptors come from a female donor in good health and CMV-seronegative.

The V gene is TRBV5-4, the J gene TRBJ2-5, with 9 bases matching TRBD2. This CDR3 contains 17 residues. From germline, CDR1 is SGHNT and CDR2 YYREEE (reference sequence). The V and J ends lost 0 bases and 3 bases, in that order; junction bases with no gene match: 9. For the CDR3, the DNA is TGTGCCAGCAGCTTGGGAGGCCTAGCGGGGCTTAAAGAGACCCAGTACTTC. Protein sequence: CASSLGGLAGLKETQYF.

The chain employs TRBV14 and TRBJ2-2; 10 bases are shared with TRBD1. Trimming took 4 bases from V and 6 from J; bases not matched to a gene: 5. Germline CDR1 reads SGHDN; CDR2 reads FVKESK. This CDR3 contains 15 residues. CDR3 DNA sequence: TGTGCCAGCAGCCCGGACAGGGGGGTCGCCGGGGAGCTGTTTTTT. It yields the protein CASSPDRGVAGELFF.

The genes are TRBV5-5 and TRBJ2-7; D ambiguous. V lost 0 bases and J 3 bases, leaving 10 bases between the germline ends. Germline values: CDR1 SGHKS, CDR2 YYEKEE (reference sequence). This CDR3 is 14 amino acids long. CDR3 sequence: CASSLAPTGYEQYF. The CDR3 DNA reads TGTGCCAGCAGCTTGGCCCCAACGGGCTACGAGCAGTACTTC.

The chain carries TRBV6-5 and TRBJ2-7; D possibly corresponds to TRBD1 (6 bases). Germline CDR1 reads MNHEY; CDR2 reads SVGAGI. CDR3 length: 14 residues. The V and J ends lost 2 bases and 1 base respectively, with 9 bases between them. As DNA, the CDR3 is TGTGCCAGCAGTTACGAGGACAGTTCCTACGAGCAGTACTTC. This translates into CASSYEDSSYEQYF.

The chain links TRBV10-3 to TRBJ2-7, with 8 bases identical to TRBD1. V lost 2 bases and J lost 2; bases outside the gene matches: 8. This CDR3 spans 16 amino acids. Germline values: CDR1 ENHRY, CDR2 SYGVKD. For the CDR3, the DNA is TGTGCCATCAGTGAGCCATCAGACAGGGGTACCTACGAGCAGTACTTC. Translated: CAISEPSDRGTYEQYF.

The J gene is TRBJ1-1, the V gene TRBV6-1; D call uncertain. The CDR3 runs 11 residues. V was cut by 6 bases and J by 10 bases, with 12 bases left in between. Germline lookup yields CDR1 MNHNS and CDR2 SASEGT. The CDR3 spells CASSETRGAFF. The CDR3 region has the DNA TGTGCCAGCAGCGAAACCCGGGGAGCTTTCTTT.

V is TRBV19 and J is TRBJ1-3, with a weak D call TRBD1 (6 bases). Germline V gene data show CDR1 as LNHDA and CDR2 as SQIVND (reference sequence). V was shortened by 5 bases and J by 0 bases, with 8 bases between the two germline ends. The CDR3 totals 14 residues. CDR3 in amino acids: CASSATGSGNTIYF. The CDR3, as DNA: TGTGCCAGTAGTGCGACAGGCTCTGGAAACACCATATATTTT.

J is TRBJ1-1 and V is TRBV30; 7 bases agree with TRBD1. Germline V gene lookup returns CDR1 GTSNPN and CDR2 SVGIG (reference sequence). This CDR3 region has 13 residues. V gave up 1 base and J gave up 5 bases; unmatched junction bases: 4. The CDR3 region has the DNA TGTGCCTGGAGTGGTCCAGGGGGGACTGAAGCTTTCTTT. Translating gives CAWSGPGGTEAFF.

This chain connects TRBV5-5 to TRBJ1-2; D might be TRBD1 (6 bases). This CDR3 spans 14 amino acids. The V and J ends lost 5 bases and 10 bases respectively, with 21 bases between them. Germline V CDR1 and CDR2: SGHKS, YYEKEE (reference sequence). The CDR3 coding sequence is TGTGCCAGCAGAGCCCCGGGACAAATGGCTTACTACACCTTC. Protein product: CASRAPGQMAYYTF. Variable domain in full (rest from reference TRBV5-5 and TRBJ1-2): DAGVTQSPTHLIKTRGQQVTLRCSPISGHKSVSWYQQVLGQGPQFIFQYYEKEERGRGNFPDRFSARQFPNYSSELNVNALLLGDSALYLCASRAPGQMAYYTFGSGTRLTVV.

The rearrangement joins TRBV30 to TRBJ2-1, with TRBD2 as a possible D gene (7 bases). Deletions cut 0 bases from V and 5 bases from J, with 8 bases between. Germline CDR1 is GTSNPN and CDR2 is SVGIG (reference sequence). This CDR3 contains 13 residues. The chain's CDR3 is CAWSVGGDNEQFF. The CDR3 bases are TGTGCCTGGAGTGTAGGGGGGGACAATGAGCAGTTCTTC.

This sequence joins TRBV7-9 and TRBJ2-5; 7 bases match TRBD2. The CDR3 is made up of 16 amino acids. V shed 3 bases and J 1 base; nucleotides not matched to a gene: 8. Germline lookup yields CDR1 SEHNR and CDR2 FQNEAQ (reference sequence). CDR3 amino acids: CASSLGLAALQETQYF. In nucleotides, the CDR3 is TGTGCCAGCAGCTTGGGGCTAGCGGCACTCCAAGAGACCCAGTACTTC.

The rearrangement uses TRBV6-5 and TRBJ2-5; 9 bases fit TRBD2. CDR1 MNHEY and CDR2 SVGAGI come from the germline V gene. This CDR3 spans 14 amino acids. The V and J ends lost 6 bases and 4 bases, in that order; junction bases with no gene match: 6. The CDR3 region has the DNA TGTGCCAGCAGCCCCGAACTAGCGGGAGAGACCCAGTACTTC. Translated: CASSPELAGETQYF.

The chain is built from TRBV7-8 and TRBJ2-1; D is unclear. The CDR3 consists of 18 residues. V was shortened by 2 bases and J by 0 bases, with 17 bases between the two germline ends. CDR1 is SGHVS, CDR2 FQNEAQ, per germline. CDR3 bases: TGTGCCAGCAGCTTAAATGGAATCAGACTCAGCTCCTACAATGAGCAGTTCTTC. It codes for CASSLNGIRLSSYNEQFF.

The J gene is TRBJ1-6, the V gene TRBV7-8; possible D gene TRBD1, 5 bases. With 0 bases removed from V and 7 bases from J, the gap between germline ends came to 16 bases. CDR3 length: 17 amino acids. Germline V gene lookup returns CDR1 SGHVS and CDR2 FQNEAQ. The CDR3 DNA reads TGTGCCAGCAGCTTAGCGGGTCGTGGGAGGGACAATTCACCCCTCCACTTT. Amino acid sequence: CASSLAGRGRDNSPLHF.

The rearrangement joins TRBV11-2 to TRBJ2-3; D remains ambiguous. Germline V gene data show CDR1 as SGHAT and CDR2 as FQNNGV. V was clipped by 0 bases and J by 6 bases, with 10 bases between them. The CDR3 length is 14 residues. The CDR3 nucleotides are TGTGCCAGCAGCTTAGATCCGGGTTACGATACGCAGTATTTT. This translates into CASSLDPGYDTQYF.

DNA for the CDR3: TGTGCCAGCAGCGATCACAGAAATCAGCCCCAGCATTTT. This translates into CASSDHRNQPQHF. The chain joins TRBV7-2 to TRBJ1-5; D remains unclear. The CDR3 contains 13 residues. The germline gives CDR1 SGHTA, CDR2 FQGNSA. V dropped 5 bases and J dropped 4 bases, with 9 bases sitting between them.

The chain combines TRBV19 with TRBJ2-5; D is possibly TRBD1 (6 bases). Germline CDR1 LNHDA, CDR2 SQIVND (reference sequence). This CDR3 is 15 amino acids long. Trimming took 4 bases from V and 4 from J, leaving 16 bases between them. Here the CDR3 DNA reads TGTGCCAGTAGTACTCGTACATTGGGGGCAGAGACCCAGTACTTC. This translates into CASSTRTLGAETQYF. Looking up the rest from reference TRBV19 and TRBJ2-5 gives the full variable domain: DGGITQSPKYLFRKEGQNVTLSCEQNLNHDAMYWYRQDPGQGLRLIYYSQIVNDFQKGDIAEGYSVSREKKESFPLTVTSAQKNPTAFYLCASSTRTLGAETQYFGPGTRLLVL.

Turning to this clone: The sample has other DNA sequences that encode this CDR3 too. CDR3 DNA sequence: TGTGCCAGCAGTACCGGGACAGGGGGCGGAAACACCATATATTTT. It yields the protein CASSTGTGGGNTIYF. The chain uses TRBV6-6 and TRBJ1-3; 12 positions agree with TRBD1. Germline values: CDR1 MNHNY, CDR2 SVGAGI (reference sequence). The CDR3 totals 15 residues. V lost 5 bases to trimming and J lost 4 bases; unmatched junction nucleotides: 3.

The chain uses TRBV6-1 and TRBJ1-1, with D unclear. This CDR3 region has 16 residues. Germline V gives CDR1 MNHNS, CDR2 SASEGT. The germline V and J ends were trimmed by 2 bases and 4 bases, with 17 bases remaining between them. CDR3 loop: CASSELSTARFTEAFF. As DNA, the CDR3 is TGTGCCAGCAGTGAACTATCAACAGCAAGGTTCACTGAAGCTTTCTTT.

V gene TRBV15 combines with J gene TRBJ1-2; D is ambiguous. In germline, CDR1 is LNHNV, CDR2 YYDKDF (reference sequence). This CDR3 has 18 amino acids. The V and J ends lost 0 bases and 0 bases respectively, with 17 bases between them. This CDR3 is CATSRDLNEGSANYGYTF. CDR3 bases: TGTGCCACCAGCAGAGATTTGAATGAGGGCTCAGCTAACTATGGCTACACCTTC.

This clone was recorded a few times. The chain recombines TRBV9 with TRBJ2-7; D perhaps matches TRBD1 (6 bases). With 0 bases removed from V and 7 bases from J, the gap between germline ends came to 11 bases. This CDR3 contains 13 residues. Germline-derived CDR1 and CDR2 are SGDLS and YYNGEE. In nucleotides, the CDR3 is TGTGCCAGCAGCGTAGGAGGGGGTGGGGAGCAGTACTTC. This gives the protein CASSVGGGGEQYF.

The genes are TRBV27 and TRBJ1-3; TRBD1 agrees at 9 bases. This CDR3 spans 18 amino acids. Germline V CDR1 and CDR2: MNHEY, SMNVEV (reference sequence). The V segment lost 4 bases and the J segment 1 base; nucleotides outside the gene matches: 11. The chain's CDR3 is CASSSGTGKGDSGNTIYF. CDR3 bases: TGTGCCAGCAGTTCAGGGACAGGGAAGGGGGATTCTGGAAACACCATATATTTT.

This sequence joins TRBV2 and TRBJ1-1; the match to TRBD1 covers 9 bases. Germline CDR1 is SNHLY and CDR2 is FYNNEI. After removal of 3 bases from V and 4 bases from J, the junction contained 0 bases not matched to a gene. The CDR3 has 13 amino acids. CDR3 residues: CASSEDRGTEAFF. CDR3 sequence (DNA): TGTGCCAGCAGTGAGGACAGGGGCACTGAAGCTTTCTTT.

This rearrangement joins TRBV6-6 to TRBJ2-1; TRBD1 is a possible D gene (6 bases). This CDR3 spans 15 amino acids. The germline V and J ends were trimmed by 5 bases and 0 bases, with 11 bases remaining between them. The germline V gene encodes CDR1 MNHNY and CDR2 SVGAGI (reference sequence). CDR3 residues: CASSTGYFSYNEQFF. CDR3 in DNA: TGTGCCAGCAGTACAGGGTACTTCTCCTACAATGAGCAGTTCTTC.

This sequence joins TRBV10-3 and TRBJ2-5; 11 nucleotides line up with TRBD2. The CDR3 contains 16 residues. Germline CDR1 ENHRY, CDR2 SYGVKD. The V segment lost 0 bases and the J segment 2 bases; nucleotides outside the gene matches: 2. CDR3 region: CAISESPSGGQETQYF. CDR3 coding DNA: TGTGCCATCAGTGAGTCCCCTAGCGGGGGGCAAGAGACCCAGTACTTC.

This clone was counted once. The genes are TRBV10-1 and TRBJ2-3, with D possibly matching TRBD1 (6 bases). This CDR3 has 14 residues. Germline CDR1 reads WNHNN; CDR2 reads SYGVQD (reference sequence). V lost 5 bases to trimming and J lost 3 bases, with 12 bases between them. CDR3 protein: CASSRSTGTDTQYF. In DNA, the CDR3 is TGCGCCAGCAGTAGATCTACAGGGACAGATACGCAGTATTTT.

V usage is TRBV6-6 and J usage is TRBJ1-6; D call uncertain. The CDR3 length is 15 residues. V was pared by 2 bases and J by 0 bases, with 5 bases between. Germline V CDR1 and CDR2: MNHNY, SVGAGI (reference sequence). The CDR3 bases are TGTGCCAGCAGTTACGAGGTCTCCTATAATTCACCCCTCCACTTT. Translated, it gives CASSYEVSYNSPLHF.

On this clone itself: Other DNA sequences in this specimen translate into the identical CDR3. The chain joins TRBV11-2 to TRBJ1-1, with D perhaps TRBD1 (5 bases). This CDR3 has 13 amino acids. V lost 5 bases and J 1 base, leaving 8 bases between the germline ends. Germline V lookup: CDR1 SGHAT, CDR2 FQNNGV. CDR3 sequence: CASSADRNTEAFF. The CDR3 DNA sequence: TGTGCCAGCAGCGCAGACAGGAACACTGAAGCTTTCTTT.

The V gene is TRBV5-5, the J gene TRBJ2-1, with D possibly being TRBD1 (6 bases). CDR1 and CDR2 from the germline V gene are SGHKS and YYEKEE (reference sequence). The ends were cut back, 1 base at V and 4 bases at J, with 12 bases in the middle. This CDR3 is built from 15 residues. CDR3 sequence reads: CASSLSGDPYNEQFF. CDR3 bases: TGTGCCAGCAGCTTGTCAGGGGACCCGTACAATGAGCAGTTCTTC.

The V call is TRBV30, the J call TRBJ1-5; D is ambiguous. CDR3 length: 14 residues. V shed 1 base and J shed 5 bases, with 12 bases lying between them. Germline V gene data show CDR1 as GTSNPN and CDR2 as SVGIG (reference sequence). The CDR3 DNA sequence: TGTGCCTGGAGTGGAGGTCCTGCCCATCAGCCCCAGCATTTT. It specifies CAWSGGPAHQPQHF.